This entry describes one T cell receptor (beta chain). Its matching antigen is unknown. Per germline, CDR1 GTSNPN and CDR2 SVGIG (reference sequence). The CDR3 runs 13 residues. The V and J ends lost 7 bases and 3 bases respectively, with 16 bases between them. Clones were sequenced by immunoSEQ multiplex PCR, and TCRdb holds only the in-frame ones, with some missing. Of roughly 13,000 clones in the sample, 62% were seen once. This sample was included in a study of T cell clonotyping in hematopoietic cell transplantation. About the study: Samples: about 28 days before transplant, then days 30, 100 and 180 after. Notes on the study in general: Broader posttransplant TCR repertoire diversity was predicted by graft donor and pretransplant recipient Inverse Simpson Index values.

The source material was PBMCs. The sequence was collected from a human donor who either received an allogeneic hematopoietic cell transplant for a myeloid malignancy or was a related donor (not recorded which). Some clones in this sample may be carry-over from other donors' samples. The chain combines TRBV30 with TRBJ2-7, with D possibly matching TRBD1 (7 bases). CDR3 sequence: CASRGDANYEQYF. The CDR3 region has the DNA TGTGCCTCCAGGGGGGACGCAAACTACGAGCAGTACTTC.